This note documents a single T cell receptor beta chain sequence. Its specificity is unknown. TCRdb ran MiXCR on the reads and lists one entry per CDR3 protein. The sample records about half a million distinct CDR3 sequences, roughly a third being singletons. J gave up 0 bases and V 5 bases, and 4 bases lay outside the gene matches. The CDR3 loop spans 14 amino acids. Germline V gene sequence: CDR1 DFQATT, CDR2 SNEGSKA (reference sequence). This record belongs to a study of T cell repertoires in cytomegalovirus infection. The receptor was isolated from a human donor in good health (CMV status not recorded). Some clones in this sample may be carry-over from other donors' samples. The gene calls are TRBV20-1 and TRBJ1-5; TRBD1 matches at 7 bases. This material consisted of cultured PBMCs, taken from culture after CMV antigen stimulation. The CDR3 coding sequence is TGCAGTGCTTCGACAGGGTATAGCAATCAGCCCCAGCATTTT. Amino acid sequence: CSASTGYSNQPQHF.